This entry describes one T cell receptor beta chain. It has no known antigen specificity. No base quality information exists; no much larger clone differs at one position. The CDR3 runs 14 amino acids, cysteine and phenylalanine included. Only the CDR3 portion is preserved as DNA: 42 bases, with reading frame beginning at the first base. For CDR1 and CDR2, the germline V gene lists SQVTM and ANQGSEA. V trim: 0 bases; J trim: 4 bases; unmatched bases: 1. Sample time point, as interpreted from the label and publication: baseline before oral tofacitinib. Peripheral blood and lesional scalp punch biopsies were obtained from patients with alopecia areata. PBMCs were separated by density centrifugation and stained for CD3, CD4 and CD8, after which CD4+ and CD8+ T cells were sorted on a FACSAria. The data originate from a study of CD8+ T cells in alopecia areata (dated by TCRdb to the late 2010s). Context from the whole study: The treated patients, all with moderate-to-severe alopecia areata, were enrolled in an open-label pilot trial of oral tofacitinib given at 5 to 10 mg twice daily. Patients stayed on tofacitinib for 6 to 18 months and then had 6 months of follow-up off drug so that delayed response and recurrence could be assessed. The study used high-throughput TCRbeta sequencing to examine T cell clonal expansion in alopecia areata, in both the C3H/HeJ mouse model and human patients. Scalp tissue and sorted CD4+ and CD8+ peripheral blood T cells from patchy and totalis/universalis alopecia areata patients and from healthy controls were covered by human TCRbeta sequencing. Biopsies were taken from tofacitinib-treated patients at baseline and at 4 and 24 weeks of treatment, and a later scalp biopsy was taken in several of the tofacitinib-treated patients. Scalp clonality was compared among normal scalp (n=4), patchy alopecia areata scalp (n=8), and alopecia totalis/universalis scalp (n=8). RNA came from the PAXgene miRNA kit for fixed scalp, the miRNeasy kit for PBMCs, and the RNeasy kit for mouse skin. Amplification of TCRbeta CDR3 regions was done by immunoSEQ multiplex PCR using 35 Vbeta forward primers and 13 Jbeta reverse primers.

Points the paper makes about the study in general: Higher clonality and more expanded CD8+ clones were observed in lesional scalp than in normal scalp, particularly in alopecia totalis/universalis, a finding suggestive of antigenic drive. Scalp TCR repertoire analysis is complicated because resident alphabeta T cells in normal human skin are also sequenced, whereas mouse skin is dominated by gammadelta T cells. Shared TCR sequences between patients were less evident than in mice, which may be partly attributable to HLA diversity in the patient population.

The method behind the library was the immunoSEQ multiplex PCR assay. RNA was extracted from all samples and reverse transcribed into cDNA, which served as template for TCR sequencing. SuperScript III was used to make first-strand cDNA, primed with a 2:1 mix of oligo-dT and random hexamers. Amplification bias was assessed with a synthetic immune receptor repertoire, and residual bias was removed computationally. As for how the authors treated the data: Raw reads were preprocessed for error removal, and CDR3 was defined according to IMGT conventions as running from the conserved cysteine to phenylalanine. Clonality was calculated as 1 minus Shannon entropy normalized by log2 of the number of productive unique TCRs. Scalp TCRbeta sequences were cross-referenced with sorted blood CD4 and CD8 repertoires so that the CD4 or CD8 identity of scalp clones could be inferred. What TCRdb holds here is the immuneACCESS table cut down to in-frame rearrangements. Part of the clones is not present; checked against another copy, under half of the missing clones reflect an unresolved V gene, and the others are unexplained. Clonal size and the V and J genes are those of that table, whereas D and trimming came from the DNA. The sample table shows about 140,000 clones, and 40% to 65% are seen once. The top ten constitute 0.8% to 1% of the sample.

In this chain, TRBV29-1 is recombined with TRBJ2-5, and TRBD1 aligns with 11 junction nucleotides. This clonotype was obtained from a human donor with alopecia areata. Sequenced here: CD4+ T cells sorted from blood, sampled at week 0. Read as DNA, the sequence is TGCAGCGTTGAAGAGGACAGGGGGCTAGAGACCCAGTACTTC. It is translated as CSVEEDRGLETQYF.